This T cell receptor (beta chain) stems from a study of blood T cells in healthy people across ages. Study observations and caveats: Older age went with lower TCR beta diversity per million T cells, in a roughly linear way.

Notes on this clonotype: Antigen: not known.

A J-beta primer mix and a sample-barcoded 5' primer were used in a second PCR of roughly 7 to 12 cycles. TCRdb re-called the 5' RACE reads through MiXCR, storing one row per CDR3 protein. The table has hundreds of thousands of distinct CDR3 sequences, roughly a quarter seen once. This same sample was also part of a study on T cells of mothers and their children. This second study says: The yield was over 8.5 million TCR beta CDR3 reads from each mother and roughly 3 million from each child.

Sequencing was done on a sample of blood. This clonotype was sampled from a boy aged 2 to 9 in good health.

The CDR3 DNA follows: TGTGCCAGCACCCCCGGACAGGAAAAACTGTTTTTT. It codes for CASTPGQEKLFF. The chain is built from TRBV28 and TRBJ1-4; TRBD1 is a possible D gene (6 bases). The ends were cut back, 7 bases at V and 8 bases at J, with 11 bases in the middle. Germline CDR1 is MDHEN and CDR2 is SYDVKM. The CDR3 is 12 residues long.